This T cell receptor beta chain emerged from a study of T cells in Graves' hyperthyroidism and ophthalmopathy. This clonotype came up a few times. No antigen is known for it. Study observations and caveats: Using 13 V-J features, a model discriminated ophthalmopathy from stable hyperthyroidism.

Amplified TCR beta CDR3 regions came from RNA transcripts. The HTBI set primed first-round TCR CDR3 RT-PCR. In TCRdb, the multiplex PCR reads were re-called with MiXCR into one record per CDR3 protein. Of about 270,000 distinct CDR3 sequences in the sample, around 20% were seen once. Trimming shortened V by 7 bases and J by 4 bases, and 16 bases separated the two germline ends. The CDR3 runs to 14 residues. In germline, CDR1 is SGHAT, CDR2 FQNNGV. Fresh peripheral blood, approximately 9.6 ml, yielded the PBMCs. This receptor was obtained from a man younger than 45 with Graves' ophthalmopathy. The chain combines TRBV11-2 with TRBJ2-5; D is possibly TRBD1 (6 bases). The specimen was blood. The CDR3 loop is CASKGDGGGETQYF. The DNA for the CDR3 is TGTGCCAGCAAGGGGGACGGAGGTGGAGAGACCCAGTACTTC.